The clone carrying this T cell receptor (beta chain) was picked up one time. This CDR3 region has 17 residues. Germline assignment: CDR1 MGHRA and CDR2 YSYEKL. The ends lost 0 bases at V and 4 bases at J; junction bases unmatched: 2. The data are from a study of technical replicates of blood from several donors. The data were produced by immunoSEQ multiplex PCR, yet TCRdb's version contains in-frame clones alone and is incomplete. The sample yields about 80,000 clones, 90% to 95% seen once. The receptor was isolated from a human donor in good health. Specimen: T cells isolated from PBMCs. The rearrangement links TRBV4-1 to TRBJ2-5; 16 positions match TRBD2. The CDR3 coding sequence is TGCGCCAGCAGCCAAGAAGGGACTAGCGGGAGGGGAGAGACCCAGTACTTC. Translating it yields CASSQEGTSGRGETQYF.